A single TCR beta chain is shown here with its context. The sample comes from a study of cytomegalovirus exposure and HLA in healthy donors. Primers included in the PCR were 60 Vbeta and 13 Jbeta primers. The protocol was immunoSEQ multiplex PCR, while the TCRdb copy is restricted to in-frame clones and leaves out a portion. The sample yields 150,000 to 200,000 clones, around 83% seen once. Sequenced sample: PBMCs. This clonotype was sampled from a middle-aged man in good health and CMV-seropositive.

The CDR3 sequence: CASSIGGWLAKKFF. In nucleotides, the CDR3 is TGTGCCAGCAGCATCGGCGGCTGGCTCGCAAAGAAGTTCTTC. The chain combines TRBV21-1 with TRBJ2-1; the table gives TRBD2 as D, unverified against the DNA. TRBV21-1 is listed as a pseudogene. CDR3 size: 14 residues.